A single sample is the source of the 4 T cell receptor beta chains below, sequenced in a study of cytomegalovirus exposure and HLA in healthy donors. PCR amplification relied on 60 Vbeta primers (plus 13 Jbeta primers). Generated by immunoSEQ multiplex PCR, the TCRdb table keeps only in-frame clones and is missing some. Of about 36,000 clones listed, 60% to 75% were seen once; the top ten hold approximately 7%. Specimen: PBMCs. These receptors were collected from a man aged 30-40 years in good health and CMV-seronegative.

This rearrangement joins TRBV6-1 to TRBJ2-7; TRBD2 agrees at 9 bases. Germline loops: CDR1 MNHNS, CDR2 SASEGT. Losses at the gene ends were 7 bases for V and 5 bases for J; bases not matched to a gene: 12. CDR3 length: 15 amino acids. The CDR3 bases are TGTGCCAGCAATCCCTTAGCGGGAGCAGTCGACGAGCAGTACTTC. Protein sequence: CASNPLAGAVDEQYF.

The rearrangement uses TRBV29-1 and TRBJ2-2; D call uncertain. Germline V gives CDR1 SQVTM, CDR2 ANQGSEA. CDR3 length equals 10 residues. The V end lost 6 bases, the J end lost 5 bases, and 4 bases lay between the germline ends. The CDR3 is CSVGTGELFF. In DNA form, the CDR3 reads TGCAGCGTCGGGACCGGGGAGCTGTTTTTT.

The chain has TRBV19 and TRBJ1-1; perhaps TRBD1 as D (6 bases). Germline V gives CDR1 LNHDA, CDR2 SQIVND (reference sequence). The CDR3 contains 13 residues. Trimming took 3 bases from V and 4 from J, leaving 9 bases between them. CDR3 sequence reads: CASSMDRSTEAFF. The CDR3 bases are TGTGCCAGTAGTATGGACAGAAGCACTGAAGCTTTCTTT. Supplemented by reference TRBV19 and TRBJ1-1, the full variable domain reads DGGITQSPKYLFRKEGQNVTLSCEQNLNHDAMYWYRQDPGQGLRLIYYSQIVNDFQKGDIAEGYSVSREKKESFPLTVTSAQKNPTAFYLCASSMDRSTEAFFGQGTRLTVV.

The rearrangement uses TRBV5-1 and TRBJ1-1; TRBD1 might be the D (5 bases). Per the germline V gene, CDR1 is SGHRS and CDR2 is YFSETQ. This CDR3 comprises 15 residues. V lost 1 base, J lost 2 bases, and 12 bases lay in between. Here the CDR3 reads CASSLPTASNTEAFF. In DNA form, the CDR3 reads TGCGCCAGCAGCTTGCCGACAGCCTCTAACACTGAAGCTTTCTTT.